The sequence of this T cell receptor beta chain was determined in a study of T-cell reconstitution after alpha-beta-depleted transplantation in children. Study observations and caveats: There were some patients whose high TCRbeta diversity at day 60 came from surviving recipient T cells and thymic progenitors.

About this clonotype itself: Antigen unknown.

Unique molecular identifiers were built into the TCRbeta library. TCRdb used MiXCR to reprocess the PCR reads, holding one entry per CDR3 protein. The table lists 800,000 to 1,000,000 distinct CDR3 sequences, about 31% of them singletons. The J segment lost 9 bases and the V segment lost 5 bases, leaving 10 bases of the junction unmatched. CDR3 length: 14 amino acids. Germline V gene data show CDR1 as SNHLY and CDR2 as FYNNEI. This receptor was taken from a boy younger than two who had a stem cell transplant for SCID, so the T cells may come from the graft donor. The chain carries TRBV2 and TRBJ2-3, with 8 nucleotides matching TRBD2. Source: PBMCs, mostly from graft donor cells, taken 360 days after TCRalphabeta/CD19-depleted stem cell transplant. The CDR3 is CASSRGGIKTTQYF. The CDR3 DNA follows: TGTGCCAGCAGTCGCGGGGGGATCAAAACAACGCAGTATTTT.